Many counts were recorded for the clone carrying this T cell receptor (beta chain). What it recognizes is unknown. These data come from a study of CD8 T cells in ankylosing spondylitis. Study-wide results and limits: Those disease-linked clones were CD8+; they were also relatively rare in peripheral blood. Apparently characteristic of ankylosing spondylitis blood was a TCR beta motif (roughly eight highly homologous variants).

This CDR3 is built from 13 residues. CDR1 is SNHLY, CDR2 FYNNEI, per germline. Trimming took 5 bases from V and 15 from J; bases not matched to a gene: 8. Quantitative 5'-RACE with molecular barcodes was used to make the TCR beta libraries. TCRdb reanalysed the 5' RACE reads using MiXCR and keeps one entry per CDR3 protein. The table includes more than 300,000 distinct CDR3 sequences, 6.5% to 10% detected once. The clonotype comes from a male donor with ankylosing spondylitis. The sample was blood, either unsorted or a sorted T cell fraction (not recorded which). The V gene is TRBV2, the J gene TRBJ2-1; 12 nucleotides agree with TRBD2. The CDR3 protein is CASSTGLAGTPFF. The DNA of the CDR3 is TGTGCCAGCAGTACGGGACTAGCGGGTACCCCGTTCTTC.